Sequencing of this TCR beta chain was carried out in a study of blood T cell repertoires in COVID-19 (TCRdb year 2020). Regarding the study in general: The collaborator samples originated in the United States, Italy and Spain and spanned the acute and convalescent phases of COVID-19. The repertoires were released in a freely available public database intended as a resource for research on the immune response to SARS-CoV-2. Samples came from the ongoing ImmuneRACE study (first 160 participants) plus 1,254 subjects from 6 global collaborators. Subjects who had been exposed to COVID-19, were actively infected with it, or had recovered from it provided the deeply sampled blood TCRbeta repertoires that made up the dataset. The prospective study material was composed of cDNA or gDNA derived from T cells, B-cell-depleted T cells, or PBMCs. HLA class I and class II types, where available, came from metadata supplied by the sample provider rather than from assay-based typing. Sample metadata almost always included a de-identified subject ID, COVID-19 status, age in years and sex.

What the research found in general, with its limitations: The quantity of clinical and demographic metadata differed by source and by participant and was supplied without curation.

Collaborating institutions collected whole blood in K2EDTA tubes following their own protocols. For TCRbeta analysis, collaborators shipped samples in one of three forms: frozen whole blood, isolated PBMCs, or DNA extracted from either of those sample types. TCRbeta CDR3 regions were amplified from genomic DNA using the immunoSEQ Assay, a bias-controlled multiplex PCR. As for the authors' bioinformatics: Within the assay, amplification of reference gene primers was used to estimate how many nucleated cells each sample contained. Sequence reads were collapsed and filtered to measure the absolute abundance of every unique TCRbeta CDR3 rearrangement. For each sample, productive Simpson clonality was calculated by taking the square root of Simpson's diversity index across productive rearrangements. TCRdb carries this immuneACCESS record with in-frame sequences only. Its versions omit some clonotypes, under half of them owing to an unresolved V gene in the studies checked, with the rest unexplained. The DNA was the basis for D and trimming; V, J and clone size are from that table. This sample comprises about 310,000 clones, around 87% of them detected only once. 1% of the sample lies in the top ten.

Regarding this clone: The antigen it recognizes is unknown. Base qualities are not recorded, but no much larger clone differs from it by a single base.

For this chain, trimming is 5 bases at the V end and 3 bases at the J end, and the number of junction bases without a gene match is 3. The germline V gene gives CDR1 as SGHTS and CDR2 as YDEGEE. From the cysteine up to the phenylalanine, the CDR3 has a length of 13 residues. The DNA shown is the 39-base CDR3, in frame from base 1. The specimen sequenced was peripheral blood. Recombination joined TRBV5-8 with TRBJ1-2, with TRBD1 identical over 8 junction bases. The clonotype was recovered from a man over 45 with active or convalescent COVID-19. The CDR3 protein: CASRPGQDYGYTF. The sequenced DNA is TGTGCCAGCAGACCGGGACAGGACTATGGCTACACCTTC. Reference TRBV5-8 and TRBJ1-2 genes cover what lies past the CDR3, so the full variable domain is EAGVTQSPTHLIKTRGQQATLRCSPISGHTSVYWYQQALGLGLQFLLWYDEGEERNRGNFPPRFSGRQFPNYSSELNVNALELEDSALYLCASRPGQDYGYTFGSGTRLTVV.